The 28 T cell receptor beta chains presented below share a single source sample, sequenced in a study of blood T cell repertoires in COVID-19. This table comes from immunoSEQ multiplex PCR, and its TCRdb copy is limited to in-frame clones, with some not included. The sample records over 75,000 clones, roughly nine tenths being singletons. Sequencing was performed on peripheral blood. These receptors were obtained from a woman older than 75 with active COVID-19.

This sequence joins TRBV6-6 and TRBJ2-1, with TRBD1 matching over 8 bases. The length of the CDR3 is 16 residues. The V segment lost 6 bases and the J segment 4 bases; nucleotides outside the gene matches: 11. Germline loops: CDR1 MNHNY, CDR2 SVGAGI (reference sequence). The CDR3 sequence is CASRLGGQGPYNEQFF. CDR3 coding DNA: TGTGCCAGCAGGCTAGGAGGACAGGGCCCGTACAATGAGCAGTTCTTC.

V gene TRBV18 combines with J gene TRBJ2-3, with D perhaps TRBD1 (6 bases). The CDR3 has 15 residues. Trimming pared 5 bases from V and 0 bases from J, leaving 12 bases between. The germline gives CDR1 KGHSH, CDR2 LQKENI. This CDR3 reads CASSVSTGSTDTQYF. The CDR3 DNA is TGTGCCAGCTCAGTATCTACAGGGAGCACAGATACGCAGTATTTT.

This chain links TRBV28 with TRBJ1-2; D is unclear. This CDR3 has 13 residues. The ends were cut back, 2 bases at V and 8 bases at J, with 12 bases in the middle. Germline CDR1 is MDHEN and CDR2 is SYDVKM. DNA for the CDR3: TGTGCCAGCAGTTTAGGAATCCCGGGGGGCTACACCTTC. Translated, it gives CASSLGIPGGYTF.

This rearrangement joins TRBV7-2 to TRBJ2-7; D call uncertain. CDR3 length equals 14 residues. Germline CDR1 is SGHTA and CDR2 is FQGNSA. The V and J ends lost 0 bases and 2 bases respectively, with 8 bases between them. CDR3 sequence (DNA): TGTGCCAGCAGCTTAGCTCCAGGTACCTACGAGCAGTACTTC. This gives the protein CASSLAPGTYEQYF. Based on the CDR3 plus reference TRBV7-2 and TRBJ2-7, the full variable domain is GAGVSQSPSNKVTEKGKDVELRCDPISGHTALYWYRQSLGQGLEFLIYFQGNSAPDKSGLPSDRFSAERTGGSVSTLTIQRTQQEDSAVYLCASSLAPGTYEQYFGPGTRLTVT.

J is TRBJ2-1 and V is TRBV6-2 or TRBV6-3; maybe TRBD2 (7 bases). CDR1 and CDR2 from the germline V gene are MNHEY and SVGEGT. This CDR3 contains 17 residues. The germline V and J ends were trimmed by 7 bases and 8 bases, with 27 bases remaining between them. The CDR3 here is CASTPRGGRSVRDEQFF. The DNA for the CDR3 is TGTGCCAGCACCCCTAGGGGGGGTCGAAGCGTGAGGGATGAGCAGTTCTTC.

This chain uses TRBV28 with TRBJ2-5; 7 positions match TRBD2. V dropped 3 bases and J dropped 3; count of bases not matched to a gene: 7. The CDR3 length is 15 residues. CDR1 is MDHEN, CDR2 SYDVKM, per germline. Here the CDR3 reads CASSFRGRTEETQYF. As DNA, the CDR3 is TGTGCCAGCAGTTTTCGCGGGAGAACGGAAGAGACCCAGTACTTC.

The chain is built from TRBV15 and TRBJ2-7, with D tentatively TRBD2 (6 bases). V gave up 1 base and J gave up 4 bases, with 17 bases separating them. Germline V gene data show CDR1 as LNHNV and CDR2 as YYDKDF (reference sequence). The CDR3 is 16 amino acids. This CDR3 is CATSRVVGRDRYEQYF. In DNA, the CDR3 is TGTGCCACCAGCAGAGTTGTGGGGCGGGACCGGTACGAGCAGTACTTC.

The rearrangement links TRBV6-2 or TRBV6-3 to TRBJ2-5, with D maybe TRBD2 (5 bases). Germline V lookup: CDR1 MNHEY, CDR2 SVGEGT. The CDR3 has 14 amino acids. V lost 2 bases and J lost 0, with 7 bases in between. Written as DNA, the CDR3 is TGTGCCAGCAGTTACACAGCGGACCAAGAGACCCAGTACTTC. It encodes CASSYTADQETQYF.

The chain carries TRBV27 and TRBJ2-6, with TRBD1 as a possible D gene (7 bases). The CDR3 is made up of 18 amino acids. Trimming pared 7 bases from V and 0 bases from J, leaving 19 bases between. Germline CDR1 and CDR2: MNHEY and SMNVEV (reference sequence). The CDR3 loop reads CASKALGGQPSGANVLTF. The CDR3 region has the DNA TGTGCCAGCAAGGCCTTGGGGGGACAGCCCTCTGGGGCCAACGTCCTGACTTTC.

V usage is TRBV19 and J usage is TRBJ1-5; D is possibly TRBD1 (5 bases). Between the trimmed V and J ends, which lost 3 bases and 4 bases, there was a span of 7 bases. Germline values: CDR1 LNHDA, CDR2 SQIVND (reference sequence). The CDR3 is made up of 13 amino acids. The CDR3 loop is CASSIGGNQPQHF. The CDR3 coding sequence is TGTGCCAGTAGTATTGGGGGGAATCAGCCCCAGCATTTT.

This chain uses TRBV28 with TRBJ1-3; no firm D call. With 1 base removed from V and 7 bases from J, the gap between germline ends came to 11 bases. CDR1 is MDHEN and CDR2 is SYDVKM in the germline V gene. The length of the CDR3 is 14 residues. The CDR3 loop is CASSLLAQVNTIYF. The CDR3 coding sequence is TGTGCCAGCAGTTTATTGGCGCAGGTGAACACCATATATTTT.

CDR3 loop: CASSLYRERVNTEAFF. DNA of the CDR3: TGTGCCAGCAGCTTGTACCGAGAACGGGTGAACACTGAAGCTTTCTTT. This chain links TRBV5-6 with TRBJ1-1; D not certain. This CDR3 contains 16 residues. Germline V gene data show CDR1 as SGHDT and CDR2 as YYEEEE. Trimming removed 1 base from V and 0 bases from J, with 13 bases in between.

J is TRBJ1-6 and V is TRBV28; 7 bases fit TRBD1. Germline V lookup: CDR1 MDHEN, CDR2 SYDVKM. V lost 5 bases to trimming and J lost 8 bases; unmatched junction nucleotides: 6. The CDR3 sequence is 14 residues long. The CDR3 region is CASSPDRVDSPLHF. The CDR3 bases are TGTGCCAGCAGTCCCGACAGGGTGGATTCACCCCTCCACTTT. Together with reference TRBV28 and TRBJ1-6, the CDR3 gives the full variable domain: DVKVTQSSRYLVKRTGEKVFLECVQDMDHENMFWYRQDPGLGLRLIYFSYDVKMKEKGDIPEGYSVSREKKERFSLILESASTNQTSMYLCASSPDRVDSPLHFGNGTRLTVT.

This rearrangement joins TRBV6-6 to TRBJ2-7; 10 bases fit TRBD2. Germline assignment: CDR1 MNHNY and CDR2 SVGAGI (reference sequence). The CDR3 is made up of 15 amino acids. The trim removed 8 bases at V and 2 bases at J, leaving 9 bases unmatched. The CDR3 reads CASGLIAGGTYEQYF. DNA for the CDR3: TGTGCCAGCGGACTAATAGCGGGAGGCACCTACGAGCAGTACTTC.

This clone was observed a few times. V usage is TRBV19 and J usage is TRBJ2-2; D call uncertain. The CDR3 is 12 amino acids. The V end was cut by 3 bases, the J end by 7 bases, with 6 bases between. Per germline, CDR1 LNHDA and CDR2 SQIVND (reference sequence). This CDR3 is CASSIRDGELFF. CDR3 sequence (DNA): TGTGCCAGTAGTATCCGAGACGGGGAGCTGTTTTTT.

This chain uses TRBV21-1 with TRBJ1-5; the table gives TRBD1 as D, unverified against the DNA. TRBV21-1 is deemed a pseudogene. The CDR3 runs 17 residues. CDR3 in DNA: TGTGCCAGCAGCAGATGTGTTGGGACAGGGGGCAAACAGCCCCAGCATTTT. Encoded protein: CASSRCVGTGGKQPQHF.

This chain connects TRBV24-1 to TRBJ2-2, with D possibly TRBD1 on 5 matching bases. Germline CDR1 KGHDR, CDR2 SFDVKD. V shed 7 bases and J shed 5 bases, with 13 bases lying between them. There are 14 residues in the CDR3. CDR3 sequence (DNA): TGTGCCACCAGCCGGCTAGGGGCGACCGGGGAGCTGTTTTTT. This sequence encodes CATSRLGATGELFF.

Concerning this clone itself: Additional DNA sequences in this sample encode the identical CDR3. V usage is TRBV6-2 or TRBV6-3 and J usage is TRBJ1-1; D unclear. Germline lookup yields CDR1 MNHEY and CDR2 SVGEGT. V lost 2 bases to trimming and J lost 6 bases, with 7 bases between them. The CDR3 is 12 residues long. The CDR3 reads CASSYPTPEAFF. The CDR3 nucleotides are TGTGCCAGCAGTTACCCGACACCTGAAGCTTTCTTT.

The rearrangement joins TRBV19 to TRBJ2-7, with D possibly being TRBD2 (6 bases). V lost 5 bases to trimming and J lost 4 bases, with 12 bases between them. Germline CDR1 LNHDA, CDR2 SQIVND (reference sequence). The CDR3 contains 13 residues. The CDR3 DNA reads as TGTGCCAGTAGTTCCCGGGAGAAATACGAGCAGTACTTC. The encoded protein is CASSSREKYEQYF.

The chain recombines TRBV27 with TRBJ2-1; 11 bases agree with TRBD2. CDR1 is MNHEY, CDR2 SMNVEV, per germline (reference sequence). The CDR3 covers 17 residues. Trimming at V came to 8 bases and at J to 4 bases, leaving 13 bases not matched to a gene. The CDR3 DNA is TGTGCCAGCGGGAGAATAGGAACTAGCGGGAGTTACAATGAGCAGTTCTTC. It is translated as CASGRIGTSGSYNEQFF.

The J gene is TRBJ2-4, the V gene TRBV7-2, with 14 bases fitting TRBD2. In germline, CDR1 is SGHTA, CDR2 FQGNSA. V shed 1 base and J 8 bases; nucleotides not matched to a gene: 4. The CDR3 is 16 amino acids. CDR3 in amino acids: CASSLVGTSGSYIQYF. CDR3 coding DNA: TGTGCCAGCAGCTTAGTTGGGACTAGCGGGAGTTACATTCAGTACTTC.

This clone was found a few times. This chain connects TRBV7-2 to TRBJ2-7; no firm D call. Germline V gene data show CDR1 as SGHTA and CDR2 as FQGNSA. Trimming pared 2 bases from V and 2 bases from J, leaving 19 bases between. There are 17 residues in the CDR3. The DNA of the CDR3 is TGTGCCAGCAGCTTAACGTCAATCCAAGCGCAGCCCTACGAGCAGTACTTC. This sequence encodes CASSLTSIQAQPYEQYF.

The J gene is TRBJ2-6, the V gene TRBV18; D is perhaps TRBD1 (6 bases). This CDR3 is built from 15 residues. The V and J ends lost 6 bases and 2 bases respectively, with 11 bases between them. The germline V gene has CDR1 KGHSH and CDR2 LQKENI. The CDR3 sequence: CASSGTGTGANVLTF. In DNA, the CDR3 is TGTGCCAGCTCGGGAACAGGGACTGGGGCCAACGTCCTGACTTTC.

The chain couples TRBV7-2 to TRBJ1-4; D is undetermined. The germline V gene encodes CDR1 SGHTA and CDR2 FQGNSA. The CDR3 totals 16 residues. Trimming took off 1 base at V and 4 bases at J, with 13 bases between the two ends. The CDR3 DNA follows: TGTGCCAGCAGCTTAGGCGATCTCTTAAATAATGAAAAACTGTTTTTT. This sequence encodes CASSLGDLLNNEKLFF.

The V call is TRBV19, the J call TRBJ2-3; D is perhaps TRBD1 (6 bases). The ends were cut back, 5 bases at V and 7 bases at J, with 10 bases in the middle. This CDR3 contains 12 residues. CDR1 is LNHDA, CDR2 SQIVND, per germline (reference sequence). This chain's CDR3 is CASSPTGHTQYF. In DNA form, the CDR3 reads TGTGCCAGTAGTCCTACAGGGCATACGCAGTATTTT.

On this clone itself: At one of its ends the junction is not consistent with the germline gene, which may arise from a read error. J is TRBJ2-3 and V is TRBV7-2, with 11 nucleotides matching TRBD2. The CDR3 contains 15 residues. The germline CDR1 and CDR2 sequences are SGHTA and FQGNSA. CDR3 coding DNA: TGTGCCAGCGGCTTAGCGGGGGGGCGCACAGATACGCAGTATTTT. This sequence encodes CASGLAGGRTDTQYF.

This chain uses TRBV4-1 with TRBJ2-7, with D unclear. Per germline, CDR1 MGHRA and CDR2 YSYEKL. The CDR3 is made up of 16 amino acids. Trimming stripped 0 bases from V and 0 bases from J, with 12 bases between. CDR3 DNA sequence: TGCGCCAGCAGCCAAGAGCTTCCCCCCGGCTCCTACGAGCAGTACTTC. This gives the protein CASSQELPPGSYEQYF.

The chain links TRBV30 to TRBJ2-3; weak D call: TRBD2 (6 bases). Germline V gene data show CDR1 as GTSNPN and CDR2 as SVGIG (reference sequence). V dropped 7 bases and J dropped 0 bases, with 14 bases sitting between them. This CDR3 region has 14 residues. CDR3 loop: CASLSSGSTDTQYF. Written as DNA, the CDR3 is TGTGCCTCCCTAAGTAGCGGTAGCACAGATACGCAGTATTTT.